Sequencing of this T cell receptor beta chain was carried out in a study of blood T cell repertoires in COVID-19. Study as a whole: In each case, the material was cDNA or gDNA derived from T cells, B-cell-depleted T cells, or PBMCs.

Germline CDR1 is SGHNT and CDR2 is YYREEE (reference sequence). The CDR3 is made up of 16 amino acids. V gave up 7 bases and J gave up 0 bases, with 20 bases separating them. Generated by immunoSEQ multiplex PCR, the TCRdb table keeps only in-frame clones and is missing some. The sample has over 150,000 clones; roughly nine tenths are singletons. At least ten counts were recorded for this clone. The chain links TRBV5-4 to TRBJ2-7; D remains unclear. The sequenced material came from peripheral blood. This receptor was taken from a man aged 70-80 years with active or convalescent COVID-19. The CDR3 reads CASETRIGTFSYEQYF. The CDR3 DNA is TGTGCCAGCGAAACCAGGATCGGCACCTTCTCCTACGAGCAGTACTTC.